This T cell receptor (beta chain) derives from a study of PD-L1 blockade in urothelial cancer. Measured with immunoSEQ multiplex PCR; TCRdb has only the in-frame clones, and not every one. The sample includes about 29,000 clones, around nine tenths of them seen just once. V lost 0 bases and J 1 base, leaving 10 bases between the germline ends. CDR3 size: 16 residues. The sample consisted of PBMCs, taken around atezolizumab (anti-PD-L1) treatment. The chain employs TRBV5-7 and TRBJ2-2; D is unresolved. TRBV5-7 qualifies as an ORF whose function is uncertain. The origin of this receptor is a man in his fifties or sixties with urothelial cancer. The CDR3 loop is CASSLVGTKNTGELFF. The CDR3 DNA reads TGTGCCAGCAGCTTGGTGGGCACAAAGAACACCGGGGAGCTGTTTTTT.